This T cell receptor (beta chain) was documented in a study of T cell repertoires in cytomegalovirus infection. This clonotype has a count of ten or more. Its matching antigen is unknown. Study conclusions and caveats: It was HLA-C-restricted CMV-specific TCR beta clonotypes that dominated the response ex vivo.

From the reads, TCRdb called clonotypes with MiXCR, one entry per CDR3 protein. Among 680,000 or so distinct CDR3 sequences listed, under 40% were seen once. This clonotype originated in a human donor in good health (CMV status not recorded). Some clones in this sample may be carry-over from other donors' samples. The sample taken for sequencing was PBMCs.

For the CDR3, the DNA is TGTGCCAGCAGCCTTCGACAGGGGTACAATGAGCAGTTCTTC. Protein product: CASSLRQGYNEQFF. V is TRBV7-2 and J is TRBJ2-1; 8 positions match TRBD1. The CDR3 is 14 amino acids. Germline trimming cut 5 bases from V and 4 bases from J; bases unmatched to any gene: 4. Germline loops: CDR1 SGHTA, CDR2 FQGNSA.